The 32 T cell receptor beta chains in this list originate from one sample, sequenced in a study of T cell repertoires in cytomegalovirus infection. TCRdb re-analysed the reads in MiXCR, keeping a single row per CDR3 protein. The data show roughly 90,000 distinct CDR3 sequences, approximately 32% seen once. Which antigens these TCRs recognize remains unknown. The material was CD8+ T cells from cultured PBMCs, obtained from culture after CMV antigen stimulation. These receptors all come from a human donor in good health (CMV status not recorded). Some clones in this sample may be carry-over from other donors' samples.

This clonotype was picked up a small number of times. The V and J genes are TRBV5-6 and TRBJ2-2; D gene uncertain. V lost 4 bases and J lost 1, with 14 bases in between. CDR1 SGHDT and CDR2 YYEEEE come from the germline V gene. The CDR3 is made up of 16 amino acids. CDR3 sequence reads: CASSRYLNRNTGELFF. The CDR3 nucleotides are TGTGCCAGCAGCAGATACCTAAACAGGAACACCGGGGAGCTGTTTTTT. The whole variable domain, remainder taken from reference TRBV5-6 and TRBJ2-2, is DAGVTQSPTHLIKTRGQQVTLRCSPKSGHDTVSWYQQALGQGPQFIFQYYEEEERQRGNFPDRFSGHQFPNYSSELNVNALLLGDSALYLCASSRYLNRNTGELFFGEGSRLTVL.

The chain is built from TRBV4-2 and TRBJ2-7; 11 positions agree with TRBD2. The CDR3 runs to 16 residues. The V gene end was trimmed by 0 bases and the J gene end by 5 bases; junction bases not matched to a gene: 6. Germline V gives CDR1 LGHNA, CDR2 YNFKEQ. This CDR3 reads CASSQELAGAGHEQYF. The DNA of the CDR3 is TGTGCCAGCAGCCAAGAACTAGCGGGGGCCGGACACGAGCAGTACTTC.

This clonotype was observed a few times. The chain links TRBV12-3 or TRBV12-4 to TRBJ2-1; 11 nucleotides align to TRBD2. This CDR3 has 18 residues. The J segment lost 0 bases and the V segment lost 5 bases, leaving 9 bases of the junction unmatched. CDR3 sequence: CASSIIAGGESSYNEQFF. CDR3 nucleotide sequence: TGTGCCAGCAGTATTATAGCGGGGGGGGAGAGCTCCTACAATGAGCAGTTCTTC.

This clonotype turned up a few times. This chain links TRBV19 with TRBJ2-4; 12 nucleotides align to TRBD2. CDR1 LNHDA and CDR2 SQIVND come from the germline V gene (reference sequence). This CDR3 region has 17 residues. The V gene end was trimmed by 5 bases and the J gene end by 6 bases; junction bases not matched to a gene: 11. The CDR3 nucleotides read TGTGCCAGTAGTCCCCTAGCGGGGGGGCTTCTAAGAAACATTCAGTACTTC. This encodes CASSPLAGGLLRNIQYF.

The chain carries TRBV10-3 and TRBJ1-1, with D perhaps TRBD1 (6 bases). This CDR3 has 14 residues. Trimming removed 4 bases from V and 2 bases from J, with 11 bases in between. Per the germline V gene, CDR1 is ENHRY and CDR2 is SYGVKD. The CDR3 DNA follows: TGTGCCATCAGTGTAAGGGACACTAACACTGAAGCTTTCTTT. Its translation is CAISVRDTNTEAFF.

The rearrangement links TRBV27 to TRBJ1-1; TRBD1 matches 7 bases. The CDR3 totals 14 residues. Germline V gene sequence: CDR1 MNHEY, CDR2 SMNVEV (reference sequence). V shed 6 bases, J shed 2 bases, and the junction held 6 bases outside the gene matches. CDR3 amino acids: CASSLTGINTEAFF. The CDR3 coding sequence is TGTGCCAGCAGCTTGACAGGGATCAACACTGAAGCTTTCTTT.

This clonotype was counted only a few times. The chain couples TRBV6-5 to TRBJ2-3; D is ambiguous. The V end lost 10 bases, the J end lost 4 bases, and 6 bases lay between the germline ends. CDR3 length equals 10 residues. Germline CDR1 reads MNHEY; CDR2 reads SVGAGI. The CDR3 nucleotides are TGTGCCACCCTCTCAGATACGCAGTATTTT. Encoded protein: CATLSDTQYF.

This clonotype appeared a few times. The chain carries TRBV7-9 and TRBJ2-7; 9 bases line up with TRBD1. Germline V lookup: CDR1 SEHNR, CDR2 FQNEAQ (reference sequence). This CDR3 has 15 amino acids. The J segment lost 2 bases and the V segment lost 2 bases, leaving 4 bases of the junction unmatched. The CDR3 spells CASSLRTGATYEQYF. In nucleotides, the CDR3 is TGTGCCAGCAGCTTAAGGACAGGGGCGACCTACGAGCAGTACTTC.

The rearrangement links TRBV12-3 or TRBV12-4 to TRBJ2-2; D may match TRBD1 or TRBD2 (6 bases each). This CDR3 has 16 residues. V lost 3 bases to trimming and J lost 1 base, with 12 bases between them. Here the CDR3 reads CASSFWGAMNTGELFF. The CDR3 DNA follows: TGTGCCAGCAGTTTCTGGGGGGCCATGAACACCGGGGAGCTGTTTTTT.

This chain links TRBV27 with TRBJ2-7; D not certain. The CDR3 has 16 residues. Germline V lookup: CDR1 MNHEY, CDR2 SMNVEV (reference sequence). V lost 4 bases and J lost 6, with 22 bases in between. The CDR3 region is CASSSQRGVLTVEQYF. The DNA of the CDR3 is TGTGCCAGCAGTTCGCAGCGCGGAGTCCTAACCGTCGAGCAGTACTTC.

This clonotype occurred a few times. The chain uses TRBV19 and TRBJ1-1; 7 bases fit TRBD1. The CDR3 length is 14 residues. In germline, CDR1 is LNHDA, CDR2 SQIVND (reference sequence). With 3 bases clipped from V and 3 bases from J, the junction kept 4 bases outside the gene matches. CDR3 nucleotides: TGTGCCAGTAGTATCGGACAGGCCTACACTGAAGCTTTCTTT. Encoded protein: CASSIGQAYTEAFF. Complete variable domain (other parts from reference TRBV19 and TRBJ1-1): DGGITQSPKYLFRKEGQNVTLSCEQNLNHDAMYWYRQDPGQGLRLIYYSQIVNDFQKGDIAEGYSVSREKKESFPLTVTSAQKNPTAFYLCASSIGQAYTEAFFGQGTRLTVV.

The gene calls are TRBV7-8 and TRBJ1-5; unclear D gene. This CDR3 comprises 15 residues. Germline V gives CDR1 SGHVS, CDR2 FQNEAQ. Deletions cut 3 bases from V and 3 bases from J, with 12 bases between. The CDR3 DNA reads TGTGCCAGCAGCTTGGAGGGCCTACTCAATCAGCCCCAGCATTTT. It yields the protein CASSLEGLLNQPQHF. Using reference TRBV7-8 and TRBJ1-5 for the parts outside the CDR3, the full variable domain is GAGVSQSPRYKVAKRGQDVALRCDPISGHVSLFWYQQALGQGPEFLTYFQNEAQLDKSGLPSDRFFAERPEGSVSTLKIQRTQQEDSAVYLCASSLEGLLNQPQHFGDGTRLSIL.

The rearrangement joins TRBV5-6 to TRBJ2-3; D is tentatively TRBD1 or TRBD2 (5 bases each). The CDR3 runs 15 residues. Per the germline V gene, CDR1 is SGHDT and CDR2 is YYEEEE. V was trimmed by 0 bases and J by 2 bases, leaving 10 bases between them. CDR3 sequence: CASSLDSGPTDTQYF. The DNA for the CDR3 is TGTGCCAGCAGCTTGGACTCGGGACCCACAGATACGCAGTATTTT.

In this sample, this clonotype turned up many times. The chain is built from TRBV7-8 and TRBJ2-5; TRBD2 matches 7 bases. Trimming removed 2 bases from V and 5 bases from J; junction bases left unmatched: 14. The CDR3 totals 17 residues. Looked up from germline, CDR1 is SGHVS and CDR2 is FQNEAQ. The CDR3 region is CASSLPGTIGPGETQYF. CDR3 bases: TGTGCCAGCAGCTTACCCGGGACTATCGGGCCGGGGGAGACCCAGTACTTC. Supplemented by reference TRBV7-8 and TRBJ2-5, the full variable domain reads GAGVSQSPRYKVAKRGQDVALRCDPISGHVSLFWYQQALGQGPEFLTYFQNEAQLDKSGLPSDRFFAERPEGSVSTLKIQRTQQEDSAVYLCASSLPGTIGPGETQYFGPGTRLLVL.

This clonotype came up a few times. The chain combines TRBV7-6 with TRBJ1-3; possible D gene TRBD1, 6 bases. V was cut by 2 bases and J by 6 bases, with 26 bases left in between. This CDR3 has 19 amino acids. The germline gives CDR1 SGHVS, CDR2 FNYEAQ. DNA of the CDR3: TGTGCCAGCAGCTTACCTTTGGGCCGACGGGAGGCAGGGGAAAACACCATATATTTT. It encodes CASSLPLGRREAGENTIYF.

V usage is TRBV12-3 or TRBV12-4 and J usage is TRBJ1-2; 7 nucleotides align to TRBD1. The V gene end was trimmed by 3 bases and the J gene end by 7 bases; junction bases not matched to a gene: 5. The CDR3 covers 13 residues. The CDR3, as DNA: TGTGCCAGCAGTTTCGGACAGGCGGCTGGCTACACCTTC. Translation gives CASSFGQAAGYTF.

The CDR3 coding sequence is TGTGCCAGCAGCCAGGGGGCGGATGGCTACACCTTC. Translation gives CASSQGADGYTF. The chain links TRBV28 to TRBJ1-2; 8 nucleotides line up with TRBD1. The J segment lost 6 bases and the V segment lost 6 bases, leaving 3 bases of the junction unmatched. This CDR3 spans 12 amino acids. CDR1 MDHEN and CDR2 SYDVKM come from the germline V gene.

V is TRBV4-1 and J is TRBJ1-2, with 11 bases identical to TRBD1. Germline V gene data show CDR1 as MGHRA and CDR2 as YSYEKL. V gave up 3 bases and J gave up 2 bases; unmatched junction bases: 11. The CDR3 length is 18 residues. CDR3 in DNA: TGCGCCAGCAGCCAGATCGTGGACAGGGGGCAGGAGAACTATGGCTACACCTTC. Translation: CASSQIVDRGQENYGYTF.

This clonotype was seen a few times. The V gene is TRBV6-2 or TRBV6-3, the J gene TRBJ2-5, with a possible D match to TRBD2 (5 bases). Germline assignment: CDR1 MNHEY and CDR2 SVGEGT. CDR3 length: 14 residues. V shed 6 bases and J shed 2 bases, with 13 bases lying between them. The DNA of the CDR3 is TGTGCCAGCAGCCCAACGGGGAGACAAGAGACCCAGTACTTC. Its translation: CASSPTGRQETQYF.

The rearrangement joins TRBV2 to TRBJ1-2, with 7 bases identical to TRBD1. Per germline, CDR1 SNHLY and CDR2 FYNNEI. This CDR3 region has 12 residues. The trim removed 3 bases at V and 8 bases at J, leaving 3 bases unmatched. CDR3 sequence (DNA): TGTGCCAGCAGTGACAGGGGGGAAGGCTACACCTTC. This encodes CASSDRGEGYTF.

The chain links TRBV7-6 to TRBJ2-1, with 9 bases identical to TRBD1. CDR3 size: 14 residues. Trimming cost V 3 bases and J 8 bases; bases outside gene matches: 5. CDR1 is SGHVS, CDR2 FNYEAQ, per germline. The CDR3 coding sequence is TGTGCCAGCAGCTTGGGGACAGGGATACATGAGCAGTTCTTC. It translates to CASSLGTGIHEQFF.

This chain joins TRBV12-3 or TRBV12-4 and TRBJ1-2; TRBD1 matches at 9 bases. The V gene end was trimmed by 6 bases and the J gene end by 4 bases; junction bases not matched to a gene: 12. The CDR3 covers 16 residues. CDR3 residues: CASSPTGGGSTYGYTF. Here the CDR3 DNA reads TGTGCCAGCAGCCCGACAGGGGGTGGTTCAACCTATGGCTACACCTTC.

This clonotype was recorded many times. The V and J genes are TRBV7-2 and TRBJ1-2; 10 bases line up with TRBD1. J lost 1 base, V lost 3 bases, and 8 bases had no gene match. The CDR3 runs 17 residues. Germline V gives CDR1 SGHTA, CDR2 FQGNSA. As DNA, the CDR3 is TGTGCCAGCAGCTTGAGGGACAGGGGCCATCTTAACTATGGCTACACCTTC. Translation: CASSLRDRGHLNYGYTF.

This clonotype showed up just a few times. This rearrangement joins TRBV7-2 to TRBJ2-7; D gene unclear. The length of the CDR3 is 11 residues. CDR1 is SGHTA, CDR2 FQGNSA, per germline. Trimming pared 3 bases from V and 5 bases from J, leaving 5 bases between. For the CDR3, the DNA is TGTGCCAGCAGCTTGAACCACGAGCAGTACTTC. The encoded protein is CASSLNHEQYF.

The rearrangement joins TRBV6-5 to TRBJ1-1; possible D gene TRBD1, 5 bases. The ends were cut back, 2 bases at V and 0 bases at J, with 13 bases in the middle. CDR1 and CDR2 (germline): MNHEY, SVGAGI. CDR3 length: 16 amino acids. CDR3 in DNA: TGTGCCAGCAGTTACCGCTGGGGGGTCATGAACACTGAAGCTTTCTTT. Protein: CASSYRWGVMNTEAFF.

This clonotype was seen more than once but under ten times. The CDR3 here is CSARQDYNSPLHF. The CDR3 coding sequence is TGCAGTGCTCGCCAGGACTATAATTCACCCCTCCACTTT. V usage is TRBV20-1 and J usage is TRBJ1-6; no reliable D call. Per germline, CDR1 DFQATT and CDR2 SNEGSKA (reference sequence). Trimming stripped 5 bases from V and 3 bases from J, with 8 bases between. The CDR3 contains 13 residues.

This clonotype was detected many times. This sequence joins TRBV4-1 and TRBJ1-6; D perhaps matches TRBD1 (6 bases). V was shortened by 8 bases and J by 4 bases, with 9 bases between the two germline ends. Germline-derived CDR1 and CDR2 are MGHRA and YSYEKL. CDR3 size: 13 residues. This CDR3 reads CASGTPYNSPLHF. The CDR3 nucleotides are TGCGCCAGCGGGACACCTTATAATTCACCCCTCCACTTT.

This clonotype showed up just a few times. This chain links TRBV5-1 with TRBJ2-3; 8 positions agree with TRBD2. The junction had 5 bases not matched to a gene; V was cut back by 0 bases and J by 2 bases. This CDR3 has 16 residues. Germline values: CDR1 SGHRS, CDR2 YFSETQ. In DNA form, the CDR3 reads TGCGCCAGCAGCTTGGCGGGCGGGGGGCCCACAGATACGCAGTATTTT. This gives the protein CASSLAGGGPTDTQYF.

V gene TRBV7-9 combines with J gene TRBJ1-1; a weak D match, TRBD1 (5 bases). Germline V lookup: CDR1 SEHNR, CDR2 FQNEAQ (reference sequence). The CDR3 runs 16 residues. Trimming pared 0 bases from V and 0 bases from J, leaving 11 bases between. CDR3 residues: CASSLAEGPLNTEAFF. The DNA of the CDR3 is TGTGCCAGCAGCTTAGCCGAGGGACCCCTGAACACTGAAGCTTTCTTT.

This clonotype was recorded at least ten times. The chain employs TRBV5-8 and TRBJ2-2, with a tentative D call TRBD1 (6 bases). Deletions cut 0 bases from V and 5 bases from J, with 14 bases between. The CDR3 totals 16 residues. The V gene's germline CDR1 is SGHTS and CDR2 YDEGEE. CDR3 coding DNA: TGTGCCAGCAGCTTGGGCAACAGGGTCACAACCGGGGAGCTGTTTTTT. Its translation: CASSLGNRVTTGELFF.

This clonotype was observed a handful of times. The rearrangement uses TRBV7-2 and TRBJ2-3; no reliable D call. V was trimmed by 5 bases and J by 4 bases, leaving 10 bases between them. The V gene's germline CDR1 is SGHTA and CDR2 FQGNSA. The CDR3 totals 13 residues. This chain's CDR3 is CASSQDPPDTQYF. The CDR3 bases are TGTGCCAGCAGCCAGGACCCCCCAGATACGCAGTATTTT.

The genes are TRBV5-1 and TRBJ1-1; D is unclear. Germline V gene sequence: CDR1 SGHRS, CDR2 YFSETQ. Trimming shortened V by 1 base and J by 4 bases, and 8 bases separated the two germline ends. The CDR3 contains 13 residues. The CDR3 region has the DNA TGCGCCAGCAGCTTGATATCGGGCACTGAAGCTTTCTTT. Amino acids: CASSLISGTEAFF.